This TCR beta chain was obtained from a study of blood T cell repertoires in COVID-19. Study at large: The United States, Italy and Spain were the sources of the acute and convalescent COVID-19 samples. The analysed material was cDNA or gDNA that came from T cells, B-cell-depleted T cells, or PBMCs.

Original processing notes: Cell counts per sample came from amplifying reference gene primers. The assay was immunoSEQ multiplex PCR, and TCRdb's table has in-frame clones only and misses some. V and J calls plus clone size are reproduced from that table; the DNA served to infer D and trimming. The sample carries tens of thousands of clones, 88% recorded once. The sequence was obtained from a human donor in a cohort sampled during active COVID-19. Material: peripheral blood.

The CDR3 sequence is CASSGGTGNEKLFF. DNA for the CDR3: TGTGCCAGCAGCGGCGGGACGGGTAATGAAAAACTGTTTTTT. This chain joins TRBV13 and TRBJ1-4, with TRBD1 as a possible D gene (5 bases). V lost 5 bases and J 4 bases, leaving 11 bases between the germline ends. The CDR3 runs 14 residues. Germline CDR1 and CDR2: PRHDT and FYEKMQ (reference sequence).